The table lists the clone carrying this T cell receptor beta chain with many counts. Its antigen is still unknown. The CDR3 length is 16 residues. V lost 4 bases and J lost 2; bases outside the gene matches: 2. Germline V gene data show CDR1 as KGHDR and CDR2 as SFDVKD. These data originate in a study of T-cell reconstitution after alpha-beta-depleted transplantation in children. Study observations and caveats: Expanded graft clones numbering several hundred reportedly gave rise to alpha-beta T cells about two months after transplant. After transplant, high TCRbeta diversity at day 60 in some patients arose from surviving recipient T cells and thymic progenitors. Among T cells one year after transplant, newly produced cells accounted for most counts and diversity.

Unique molecular identifiers were used to barcode this TCRbeta library. TCRdb re-called the PCR reads through MiXCR, storing one row per CDR3 protein. The sample records 200,000 to 250,000 distinct CDR3 sequences, 8.2% being singletons. The sequence derives from a male patient aged 5 to 17 who had a stem cell transplant for acute lymphoblastic leukemia, so the T cells may come from the graft donor. The J gene is TRBJ2-5, the V gene TRBV24-1, with 14 bases lining up with TRBD2. Sequences were derived from PBMCs, mostly from graft donor cells, sampled 180 days after TCRalphabeta/CD19-depleted stem cell transplant. CDR3 protein: CATSEGTSGRQETQYF. DNA for the CDR3: TGTGCCACCAGTGAGGGGACTAGCGGGAGACAAGAGACCCAGTACTTC.